These 20 T cell receptor beta chains were all obtained from the same sample, sequenced in a study of shared clonotypes between healthy human individuals. CD45RO-negative CD8 cells positively selected for CCR7 made up the naive population, which excluded terminally differentiated effector memory CD45RA+ cells. TCRdb's copy holds only in-frame clones and misses some; the assay was immunoSEQ multiplex PCR. In the table there are around 1,900,000 clones, 93% of which are singletons. The sample taken for sequencing was naive CD8+ T cells from PBMCs. All receptors come from a young man in good health. Some clones in this sample may be carry-over from other donors' samples.

With regard to this clone: A read error may produce the germline difference seen at one junction end. The rearrangement joins TRBV7-9 to TRBJ2-1; no clear D gene. Germline values: CDR1 SEHNR, CDR2 FQNEAQ (reference sequence). The CDR3 runs to 12 residues. The CDR3 region has the DNA TGTGCCAGCACCTTAACATACAATGAGCAGTTCTTC. Translated, it gives CASTLTYNEQFF.

This chain connects TRBV13 to TRBJ2-5; 10 positions match TRBD2. Looked up from germline, CDR1 is PRHDT and CDR2 is FYEKMQ (reference sequence). Trimming cost V 2 bases and J 2 bases; bases outside gene matches: 8. The CDR3 covers 17 residues. In nucleotides, the CDR3 is TGTGCCAGCAGCTTAAGATTTCGGACTAGCGGACAAGAGACCCAGTACTTC. It is translated as CASSLRFRTSGQETQYF.

This chain links TRBV9 with TRBJ1-2, with TRBD1 identical over 7 bases. CDR3 length: 16 amino acids. After removal of 4 bases from V and 8 bases from J, the junction contained 17 bases not matched to a gene. The germline V gene encodes CDR1 SGDLS and CDR2 YYNGEE. As DNA, the CDR3 is TGTGCCAGCAGCCCAGAAGGGAGACAGGGAAGCTACGGCTACACCTTC. Its protein product is CASSPEGRQGSYGYTF. The full variable domain, its missing parts supplied by reference TRBV9 and TRBJ1-2, is DSGVTQTPKHLITATGQRVTLRCSPRSGDLSVYWYQQSLDQGLQFLIQYYNGEERAKGNILERFSAQQFPDLHSELNLSSLELGDSALYFCASSPEGRQGSYGYTFGSGTRLTVV.

The chain uses TRBV9 and TRBJ2-7, with 7 bases aligning to TRBD2. Germline V lookup: CDR1 SGDLS, CDR2 YYNGEE. V gave up 4 bases and J gave up 6 bases; unmatched junction bases: 16. The CDR3 is 16 residues long. The CDR3 protein is CASSSSSREVPSEQYF. The CDR3 coding sequence is TGTGCCAGCAGCTCCTCCTCCCGGGAGGTCCCATCCGAGCAGTACTTC.

V and J are TRBV27 and TRBJ2-6; D gene ambiguous. Trimming pared 4 bases from V and 2 bases from J, leaving 9 bases between. Germline-derived CDR1 and CDR2 are MNHEY and SMNVEV (reference sequence). The CDR3 covers 15 residues. The CDR3 reads CASSWVGPGANVLTF. The CDR3 nucleotides are TGTGCCAGCAGTTGGGTTGGCCCTGGGGCCAACGTCCTGACTTTC.

This chain uses TRBV6-6 with TRBJ2-7, with D unresolved. This CDR3 is 15 amino acids long. CDR1 is MNHNY and CDR2 is SVGAGI in the germline V gene (reference sequence). V dropped 2 bases and J dropped 2 bases, with 13 bases sitting between them. This CDR3 reads CASSYLYGKAYEQYF. For the CDR3, the DNA is TGTGCCAGCAGTTACCTATACGGAAAAGCCTACGAGCAGTACTTC.

Only a few counts were recorded for this clone. The chain uses TRBV18 and TRBJ1-1; D is ambiguous. Germline V CDR1 and CDR2: KGHSH, LQKENI. The CDR3 extends over 15 amino acids. V was pared by 0 bases and J by 0 bases, with 8 bases between. Here the CDR3 reads CASSPPATMNTEAFF. CDR3 sequence (DNA): TGTGCCAGCTCACCACCGGCAACTATGAACACTGAAGCTTTCTTT.

This chain links TRBV11-3 with TRBJ1-1; TRBD1 agrees at 11 bases. V dropped 5 bases and J dropped 4; count of bases not matched to a gene: 9. CDR1 and CDR2 from the germline V gene are SGHNT and YENEEA. This CDR3 region has 16 residues. CDR3 sequence (DNA): TGTGCCAGCAGCCCAGGACAGGGGGCGGTCACCACTGAAGCTTTCTTT. Its protein is CASSPGQGAVTTEAFF.

This chain joins TRBV18 and TRBJ2-1, with 9 bases lining up with TRBD1. The germline CDR1 and CDR2 sequences are KGHSH and LQKENI. The CDR3 contains 13 residues. Losses at the gene ends were 3 bases for V and 12 bases for J; bases not matched to a gene: 6. Here the CDR3 DNA reads TGTGCCAGCTCACCGGGACAGGGTTTTGGGCAGTTCTTC. Translated: CASSPGQGFGQFF. The variable domain in full, completed from reference TRBV18 and TRBJ2-1, reads NAGVMQNPRHLVRRRGQEARLRCSPMKGHSHVYWYRQLPEEGLKFMVYLQKENIIDESGMPKERFSAEFPKEGPSILRIQQVVRGDSAAYFCASSPGQGFGQFFGPGTRLTVL.

This sequence joins TRBV4-1 and TRBJ1-3, with D hard to call. Trimming took off 0 bases at V and 2 bases at J, with 8 bases between the two ends. There are 15 residues in the CDR3. Germline V lookup: CDR1 MGHRA, CDR2 YSYEKL. CDR3 in DNA: TGCGCCAGCAGCCAAGATCACGGGACTGGAAACACCATATATTTT. This translates into CASSQDHGTGNTIYF.

DNA of the CDR3: TGTGCCAGCAGTCCCCGCGGGAGTTGGTACGAGCAGTACTTC. Protein: CASSPRGSWYEQYF. The rearrangement uses TRBV27 and TRBJ2-7; 7 nucleotides line up with TRBD2. This CDR3 has 14 residues. The trim removed 5 bases at V and 4 bases at J, leaving 8 bases unmatched. The germline CDR1 and CDR2 sequences are MNHEY and SMNVEV (reference sequence).

The rearrangement uses TRBV28 and TRBJ2-3; D gene unclear. V was cut by 5 bases and J by 2 bases, with 11 bases left in between. This CDR3 is 14 amino acids long. Germline assignment: CDR1 MDHEN and CDR2 SYDVKM. Here the CDR3 reads CASSLQRPTDTQYF. CDR3 nucleotides: TGTGCCAGCAGTCTACAGAGGCCCACAGATACGCAGTATTTT.

The rearrangement joins TRBV2 to TRBJ2-4, with 8 bases matching TRBD1. V lost 5 bases to trimming and J lost 1 base; unmatched junction nucleotides: 13. The CDR3 covers 18 residues. Germline CDR1 SNHLY, CDR2 FYNNEI. The CDR3 DNA follows: TGTGCCAGCAGTACCTTCGGGACAGGTGACGGGGCCAAAAACATTCAGTACTTC. Its translation: CASSTFGTGDGAKNIQYF.

The rearrangement uses TRBV23-1 and TRBJ2-7; no reliable D call. TRBV23-1 is designated an ORF whose function remains uncertain. The CDR3 is 11 amino acids. The V end lost 6 bases, the J end lost 5 bases, and 8 bases lay between the germline ends. CDR3: CASSTTDEQYF. CDR3 sequence (DNA): TGCGCCAGCAGCACTACAGACGAGCAGTACTTC.

About this clone itself: This sample also contains other DNA sequences that code for the same CDR3. The gene calls are TRBV29-1 and TRBJ1-5; 9 bases match TRBD1. With V trimmed by 6 bases and J by 5 bases, 2 bases remained unmatched. The CDR3 is 12 amino acids. CDR1 and CDR2 from the germline V gene are SQVTM and ANQGSEA. Here the CDR3 DNA reads TGCAGCGTGAGGACAGGGGATCAGCCCCAGCATTTT. Protein: CSVRTGDQPQHF. Full variable domain (rest looked up from reference TRBV29-1 and TRBJ1-5): SAVISQKPSRDICQRGTSLTIQCQVDSQVTMMFWYRQQPGQSLTLIATANQGSEATYESGFVIDKFPISRPNLTFSTLTVSNMSPEDSSIYLCSVRTGDQPQHFGDGTRLSIL.

The chain uses TRBV29-1 and TRBJ2-3; 8 bases map to TRBD2. CDR1 is SQVTM and CDR2 is ANQGSEA in the germline V gene. The CDR3 covers 18 residues. V was clipped by 8 bases and J by 0 bases; unmatched bases: 19. As DNA, the CDR3 is TGCAGCACGGGACTAGGTAGCGGACCGTGGATTAGCACAGATACGCAGTATTTT. This codes for CSTGLGSGPWISTDTQYF.

Points on this clone: The same CDR3 can be traced to other DNA sequences in this sample. The chain uses TRBV9 and TRBJ2-1; possibly TRBD1 for D (6 bases). The CDR3 has 15 residues. In germline, CDR1 is SGDLS, CDR2 YYNGEE. Trimming shortened V by 0 bases and J by 1 base, and 8 bases separated the two germline ends. The CDR3 sequence: CASSVGQGSYNEQFF. In DNA, the CDR3 is TGTGCCAGCAGCGTAGGGCAGGGGTCCTACAATGAGCAGTTCTTC.

V gene TRBV28 combines with J gene TRBJ1-2; D gene uncertain. This CDR3 is 13 amino acids long. Trimming removed 6 bases at V and 2 bases at J, with 10 bases between. Germline CDR1 reads MDHEN; CDR2 reads SYDVKM. The CDR3 loop reads CASSPDLNYGYTF. CDR3 sequence (DNA): TGTGCCAGCAGCCCCGACTTAAACTATGGCTACACCTTC.

This sequence joins TRBV9 and TRBJ2-7; D is unclear. The length of the CDR3 is 12 residues. The germline gives CDR1 SGDLS, CDR2 YYNGEE. V lost 3 bases to trimming and J lost 5 bases, with 9 bases between them. The CDR3 loop reads CASSAGTHEQYF. CDR3 in DNA: TGTGCCAGCAGCGCGGGTACTCACGAGCAGTACTTC. Supplemented by reference TRBV9 and TRBJ2-7, the full variable domain reads DSGVTQTPKHLITATGQRVTLRCSPRSGDLSVYWYQQSLDQGLQFLIQYYNGEERAKGNILERFSAQQFPDLHSELNLSSLELGDSALYFCASSAGTHEQYFGPGTRLTVT.

The chain couples TRBV14 to TRBJ1-2, with a possible D match to TRBD1 (6 bases). Looked up from germline, CDR1 is SGHDN and CDR2 is FVKESK. Trimming cost V 4 bases and J 4 bases, with 16 bases left between them. The CDR3 totals 15 residues. As DNA, the CDR3 is TGTGCCAGCAGCCCCGTCTTCCAGGGGAGCTATGGCTACACCTTC. Protein sequence: CASSPVFQGSYGYTF.